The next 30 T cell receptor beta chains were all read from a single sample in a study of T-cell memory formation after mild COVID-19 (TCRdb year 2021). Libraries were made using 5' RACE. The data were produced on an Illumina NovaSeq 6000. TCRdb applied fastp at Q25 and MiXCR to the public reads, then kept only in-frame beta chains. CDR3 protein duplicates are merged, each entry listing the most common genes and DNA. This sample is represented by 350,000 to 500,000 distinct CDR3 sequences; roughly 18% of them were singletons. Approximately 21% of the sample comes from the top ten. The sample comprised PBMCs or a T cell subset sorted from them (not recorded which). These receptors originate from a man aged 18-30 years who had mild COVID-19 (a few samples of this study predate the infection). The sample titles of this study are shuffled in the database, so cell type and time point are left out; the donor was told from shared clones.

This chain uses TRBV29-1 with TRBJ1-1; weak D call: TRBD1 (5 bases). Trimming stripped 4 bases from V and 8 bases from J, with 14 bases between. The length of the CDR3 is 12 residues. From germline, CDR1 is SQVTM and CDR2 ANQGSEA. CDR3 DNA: TGCAGCGTTGGGGACCAGGGATCGGAAGCTTTCTTT. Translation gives CSVGDQGSEAFF.

The CDR3 DNA follows: TGTGCCAGCAGGCCACTCGACAGAAACTACTCTGGAAACACCATATATTTT. Its protein is CASRPLDRNYSGNTIYF. This chain joins TRBV6-5 and TRBJ1-3, with D maybe TRBD1 (5 bases). The V gene's germline CDR1 is MNHEY and CDR2 SVGAGI. Trimming cost V 6 bases and J 0 bases, with 18 bases left between them. The CDR3 is 17 residues long.

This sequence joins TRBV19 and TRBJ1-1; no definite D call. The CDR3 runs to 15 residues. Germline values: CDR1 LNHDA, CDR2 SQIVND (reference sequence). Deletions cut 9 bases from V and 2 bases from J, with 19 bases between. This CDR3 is CASIRTGRLNTEAFF. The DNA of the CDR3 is TGTGCCAGCATCCGAACGGGTCGGTTAAACACTGAAGCTTTCTTT.

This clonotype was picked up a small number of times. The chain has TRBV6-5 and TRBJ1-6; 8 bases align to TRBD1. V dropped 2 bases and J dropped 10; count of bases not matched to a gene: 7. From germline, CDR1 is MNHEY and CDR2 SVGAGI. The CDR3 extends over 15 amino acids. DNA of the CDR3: TGTGCCAGCAGTTACGGACAGGGAAGAGGCTCACCCCTCCACTTT. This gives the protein CASSYGQGRGSPLHF.

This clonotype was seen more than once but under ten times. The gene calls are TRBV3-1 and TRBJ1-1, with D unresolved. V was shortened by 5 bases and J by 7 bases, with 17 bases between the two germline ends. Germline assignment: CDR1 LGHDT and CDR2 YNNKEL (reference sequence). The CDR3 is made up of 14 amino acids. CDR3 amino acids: CASSTPSVVNEAFF. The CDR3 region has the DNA TGTGCCAGCAGCACGCCTTCCGTTGTAAATGAAGCTTTCTTT.

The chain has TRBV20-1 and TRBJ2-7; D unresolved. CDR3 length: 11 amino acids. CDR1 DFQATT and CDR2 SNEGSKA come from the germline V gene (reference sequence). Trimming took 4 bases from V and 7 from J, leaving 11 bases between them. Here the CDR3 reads CSAIWEGEQYV. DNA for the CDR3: TGCAGTGCTATTTGGGAAGGGGAGCAGTACGTC.

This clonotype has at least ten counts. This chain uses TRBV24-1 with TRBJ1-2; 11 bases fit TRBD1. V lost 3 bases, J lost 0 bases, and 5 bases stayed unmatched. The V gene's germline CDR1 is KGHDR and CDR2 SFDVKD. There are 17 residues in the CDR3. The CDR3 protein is CATSDGGTGGTNYGYTF. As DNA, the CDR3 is TGTGCCACCAGTGATGGCGGGACAGGGGGTACTAACTATGGCTACACCTTC.

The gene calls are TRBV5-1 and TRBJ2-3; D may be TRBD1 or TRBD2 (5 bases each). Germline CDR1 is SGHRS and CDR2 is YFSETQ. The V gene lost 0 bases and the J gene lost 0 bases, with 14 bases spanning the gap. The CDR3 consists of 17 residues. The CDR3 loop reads CASSLGDLAPSTDTQYF. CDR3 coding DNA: TGCGCCAGCAGCTTGGGGGACCTAGCCCCTAGCACAGATACGCAGTATTTT.

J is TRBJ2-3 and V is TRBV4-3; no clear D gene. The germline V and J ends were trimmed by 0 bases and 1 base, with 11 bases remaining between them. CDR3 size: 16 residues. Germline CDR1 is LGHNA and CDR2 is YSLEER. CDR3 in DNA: TGCGCCAGCAGCCAAGAAGGTAGAAGGGGCACAGATACGCAGTATTTT. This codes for CASSQEGRRGTDTQYF.

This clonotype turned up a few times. The CDR3 nucleotides are TGCGCCAGCAGCCTGGAGCAGTCTAACTATGGCTACACCTTC. Translation gives CASSLEQSNYGYTF. V gene TRBV4-3 combines with J gene TRBJ1-2; D is uncertain. V was pared by 4 bases and J by 0 bases, with 9 bases between. Germline CDR1 is LGHNA and CDR2 is YSLEER. The CDR3 has 14 residues.

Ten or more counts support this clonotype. CDR3 sequence (DNA): TGTGCCAGCAGCTTACGGGAATACAGCGAAAAACTGTTTTTT. This codes for CASSLREYSEKLFF. The rearrangement links TRBV7-2 to TRBJ1-4; no definite D call. The length of the CDR3 is 14 residues. In germline, CDR1 is SGHTA, CDR2 FQGNSA. The V end lost 2 bases, the J end lost 8 bases, and 12 bases lay between the germline ends.

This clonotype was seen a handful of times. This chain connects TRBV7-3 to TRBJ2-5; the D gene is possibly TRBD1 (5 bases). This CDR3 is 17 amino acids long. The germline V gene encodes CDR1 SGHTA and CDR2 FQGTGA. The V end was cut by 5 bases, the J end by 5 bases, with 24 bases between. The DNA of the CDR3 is TGTGCCAGCAGCCTAGGGGCCCGACCCCAGGTCAGCGAGACCCAGTACTTC. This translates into CASSLGARPQVSETQYF.

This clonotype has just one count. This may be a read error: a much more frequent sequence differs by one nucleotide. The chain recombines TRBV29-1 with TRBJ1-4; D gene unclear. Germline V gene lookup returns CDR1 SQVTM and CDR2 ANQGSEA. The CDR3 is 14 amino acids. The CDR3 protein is CSVEAIWAKEKLFF. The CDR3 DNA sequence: TGCAGCGTTGAAGCGATCTGGGCTAAAGAAAAACTGTTTTTT.

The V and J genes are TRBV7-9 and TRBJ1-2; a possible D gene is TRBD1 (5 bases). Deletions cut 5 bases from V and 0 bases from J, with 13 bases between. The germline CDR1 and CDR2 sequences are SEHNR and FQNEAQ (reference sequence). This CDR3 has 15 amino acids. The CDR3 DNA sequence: TGTGCCAGCAGCATCCGGGGCTCTACTAACTATGGCTACACCTTC. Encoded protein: CASSIRGSTNYGYTF.

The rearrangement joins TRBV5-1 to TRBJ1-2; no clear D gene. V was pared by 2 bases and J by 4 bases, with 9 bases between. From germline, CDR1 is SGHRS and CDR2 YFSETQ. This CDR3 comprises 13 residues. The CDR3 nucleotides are TGCGCCAGCAGCTTCAACAGAATCTATGGCTACACCTTC. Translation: CASSFNRIYGYTF. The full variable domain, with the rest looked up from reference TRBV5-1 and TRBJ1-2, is KAGVTQTPRYLIKTRGQQVTLSCSPISGHRSVSWYQQTPGQGLQFLFEYFSETQRNKGNFPGRFSGRQFSNSRSEMNVSTLELGDSALYLCASSFNRIYGYTFGSGTRLTVV.

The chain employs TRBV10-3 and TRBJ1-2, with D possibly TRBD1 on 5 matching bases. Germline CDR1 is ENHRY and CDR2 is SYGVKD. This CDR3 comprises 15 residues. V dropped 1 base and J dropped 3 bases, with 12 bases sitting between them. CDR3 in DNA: TGTGCCATCAGTGAGTGGCAGGGAGCGGACTATGGCTACACCTTC. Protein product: CAISEWQGADYGYTF.

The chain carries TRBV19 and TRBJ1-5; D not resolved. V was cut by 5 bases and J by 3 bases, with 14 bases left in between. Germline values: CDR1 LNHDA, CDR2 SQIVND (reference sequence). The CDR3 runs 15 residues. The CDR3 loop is CASSSRRVLNQPQHF. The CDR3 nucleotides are TGTGCCAGTAGTTCGCGCCGGGTCCTCAATCAGCCCCAGCATTTT.

CDR3 DNA: TGTGCCAGCAGTGAAAGGTCTGGGGGGGAACATACGCAGTATTTT. Translation: CASSERSGGEHTQYF. The chain carries TRBV6-1 and TRBJ2-3; TRBD2 agrees at 7 bases. V lost 2 bases to trimming and J lost 7 bases; unmatched junction nucleotides: 9. The germline V gene encodes CDR1 MNHNS and CDR2 SASEGT. The CDR3 is made up of 15 amino acids.

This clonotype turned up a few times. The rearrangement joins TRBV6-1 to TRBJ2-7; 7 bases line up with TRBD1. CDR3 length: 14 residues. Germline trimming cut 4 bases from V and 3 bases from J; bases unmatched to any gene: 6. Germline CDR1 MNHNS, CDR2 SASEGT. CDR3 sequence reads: CASSATGKNYEQYV. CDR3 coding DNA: TGTGCCAGCAGTGCGACAGGGAAAAACTACGAGCAGTACGTC.

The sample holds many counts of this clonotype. CDR3 in DNA: TGTGCCAGCAGCTTAGTGGTACAGGAGAGAGCGCAGTATTTT. It yields the protein CASSLVVQERAQYF. The gene calls are TRBV7-2 and TRBJ2-3; possible D gene TRBD1, 5 bases. This CDR3 has 14 residues. V dropped 1 base and J dropped 10 bases, with 15 bases sitting between them. Germline-derived CDR1 and CDR2 are SGHTA and FQGNSA.

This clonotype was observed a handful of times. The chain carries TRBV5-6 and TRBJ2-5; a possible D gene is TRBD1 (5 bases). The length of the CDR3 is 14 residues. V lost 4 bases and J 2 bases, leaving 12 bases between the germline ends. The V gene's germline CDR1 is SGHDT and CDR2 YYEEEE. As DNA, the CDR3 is TGTGCCAGCAGCCTTCAGACAGTGCAAGAGACCCAGTACTTC. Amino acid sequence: CASSLQTVQETQYF.

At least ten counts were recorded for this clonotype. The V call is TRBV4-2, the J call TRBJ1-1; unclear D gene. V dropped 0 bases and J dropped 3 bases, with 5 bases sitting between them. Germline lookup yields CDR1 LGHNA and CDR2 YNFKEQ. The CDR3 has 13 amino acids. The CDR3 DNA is TGTGCCAGCAGCCAAGAAGCCGACACTGAAGCTTTCTTT. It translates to CASSQEADTEAFF.

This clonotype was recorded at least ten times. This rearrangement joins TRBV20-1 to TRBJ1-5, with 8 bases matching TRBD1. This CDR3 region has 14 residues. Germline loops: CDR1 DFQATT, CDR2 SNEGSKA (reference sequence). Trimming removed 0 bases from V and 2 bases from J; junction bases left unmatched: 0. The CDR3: CSAREDRGNQPQHF. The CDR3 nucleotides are TGCAGTGCTAGAGAGGACAGGGGCAATCAGCCCCAGCATTTT.

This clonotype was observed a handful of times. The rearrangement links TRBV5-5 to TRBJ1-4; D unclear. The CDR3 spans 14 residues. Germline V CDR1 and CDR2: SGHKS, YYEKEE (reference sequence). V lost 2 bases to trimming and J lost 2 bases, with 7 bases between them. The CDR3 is CASSFGRTNEKLFF. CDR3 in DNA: TGTGCCAGCAGCTTCGGACGGACTAATGAAAAACTGTTTTTT.

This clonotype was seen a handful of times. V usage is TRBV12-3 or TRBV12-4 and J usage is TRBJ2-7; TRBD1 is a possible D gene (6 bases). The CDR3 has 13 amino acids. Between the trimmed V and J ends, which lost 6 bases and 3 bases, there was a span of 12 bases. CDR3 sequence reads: CASSLGHLYEQYV. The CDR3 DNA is TGTGCCAGCAGCTTGGGACATCTCTACGAGCAGTACGTC.

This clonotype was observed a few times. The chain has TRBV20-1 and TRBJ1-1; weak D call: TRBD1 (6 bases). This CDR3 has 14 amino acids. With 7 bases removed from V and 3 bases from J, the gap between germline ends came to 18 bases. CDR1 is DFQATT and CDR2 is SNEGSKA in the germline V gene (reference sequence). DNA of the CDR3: TGCAGTGGGTATTCTACAGGGTCTTACACTGAAGCTTTCTTT. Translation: CSGYSTGSYTEAFF.

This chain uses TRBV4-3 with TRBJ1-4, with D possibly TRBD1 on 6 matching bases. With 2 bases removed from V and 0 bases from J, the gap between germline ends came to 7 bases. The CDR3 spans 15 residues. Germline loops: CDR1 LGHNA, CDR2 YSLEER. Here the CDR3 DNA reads TGCGCCAGCAGCCAATACAGGGCAACTAATGAAAAACTGTTTTTT. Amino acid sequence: CASSQYRATNEKLFF.

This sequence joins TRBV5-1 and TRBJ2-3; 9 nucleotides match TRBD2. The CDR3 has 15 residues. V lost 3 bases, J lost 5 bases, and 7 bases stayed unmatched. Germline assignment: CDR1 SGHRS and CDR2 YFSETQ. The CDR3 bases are TGCGCCAGCAGCTGGGACCATAGCGGGGGAGATACGCAGTATTTT. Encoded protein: CASSWDHSGGDTQYF.

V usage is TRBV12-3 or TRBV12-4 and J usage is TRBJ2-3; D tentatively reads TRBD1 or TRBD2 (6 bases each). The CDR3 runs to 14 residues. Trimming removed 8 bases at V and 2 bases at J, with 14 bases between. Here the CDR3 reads CASFFGGYTDTQYF. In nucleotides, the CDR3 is TGTGCCAGCTTCTTCGGGGGCTACACAGATACGCAGTATTTT.

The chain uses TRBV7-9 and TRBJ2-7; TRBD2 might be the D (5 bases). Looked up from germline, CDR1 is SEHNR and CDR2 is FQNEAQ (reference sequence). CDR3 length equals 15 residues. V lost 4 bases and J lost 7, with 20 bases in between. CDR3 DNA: TGTGCCAGCAGCTCCGGGCCCCTGGACTCGGGGGAGCAGTACGTC. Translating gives CASSSGPLDSGEQYV.